The source of this TCR beta chain is a study of shared clonotypes between healthy human individuals. The V and J ends lost 3 bases and 4 bases respectively, with 15 bases between them. This CDR3 has 16 residues. Germline V gene data show CDR1 as MGHDK and CDR2 as SYGVNS. Profiling relied on immunoSEQ multiplex PCR, and the TCRdb table lists in-frame clones only, not all of them. Among approximately 2.5 million clones listed, around nine tenths were seen once. All the donors were Caucasian adults who lived in Nashville, Tennessee. The TCR sequence derives from a man younger than 30 in good health. Input material: naive CD4+ T cells sorted from blood. Subset meaning: CD45RA+ positively selected. This chain uses TRBV25-1 with TRBJ2-2; D unclear. The CDR3 DNA reads as TGTGCCAGCAGTGAGACTTGGCCCCCTGGCACCGGGGAGCTGTTTTTT. As protein: CASSETWPPGTGELFF. Full variable domain (outside the CDR3, taken from reference TRBV25-1 and TRBJ2-2): EADIYQTPRYLVIGTGKKITLECSQTMGHDKMYWYQQDPGMELHLIHYSYGVNSTEKGDLSSESTVSRIRTEHFPLTLESARPSHTSQYLCASSETWPPGTGELFFGEGSRLTVL.